The clone carrying this T cell receptor beta chain showed up just once. Its antigen is still unknown. Germline lookup yields CDR1 SGHRS and CDR2 YFSETQ. After removal of 0 bases from V and 3 bases from J, the junction contained 7 bases not matched to a gene. The CDR3 has 16 residues. Clones were read by immunoSEQ multiplex PCR, and TCRdb kept only the in-frame ones, dropping some. This table holds more than 150,000 clones, roughly 85% found once. The sample originates from a study of Ad26.COV2.S vaccination and SARS-CoV-2 variants. Study results and caveats: Recipients of vaccine and of placebo showed similar breadth of their non-spike TCR repertoires. Spike-specific TCR breadth was greater in vaccine than placebo recipients.

Sequencing was performed on peripheral blood, taken after recovery from COVID-19. The origin of this receptor is a human donor who had recovered from COVID-19. The chain recombines TRBV5-1 with TRBJ2-7, with 9 bases that match TRBD1. The CDR3 reads CASSLASGQGRYEQYF. In DNA, the CDR3 is TGCGCCAGCAGCTTGGCCTCGGGACAGGGACGCTACGAGCAGTACTTC.